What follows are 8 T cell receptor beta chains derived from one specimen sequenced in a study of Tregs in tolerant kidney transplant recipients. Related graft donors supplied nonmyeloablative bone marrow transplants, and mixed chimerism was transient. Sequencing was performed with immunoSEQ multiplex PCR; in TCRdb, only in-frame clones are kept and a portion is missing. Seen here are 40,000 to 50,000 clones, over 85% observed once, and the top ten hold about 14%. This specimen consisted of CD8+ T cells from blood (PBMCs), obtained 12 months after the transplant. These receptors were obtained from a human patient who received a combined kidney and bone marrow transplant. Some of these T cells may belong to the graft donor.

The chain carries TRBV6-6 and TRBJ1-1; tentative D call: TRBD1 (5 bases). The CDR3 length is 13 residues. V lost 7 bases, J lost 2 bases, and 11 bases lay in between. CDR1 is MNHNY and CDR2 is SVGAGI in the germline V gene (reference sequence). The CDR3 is CASTPDSNTEAFF. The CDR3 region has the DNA TGTGCCAGCACCCCAGACAGCAACACTGAAGCTTTCTTT.

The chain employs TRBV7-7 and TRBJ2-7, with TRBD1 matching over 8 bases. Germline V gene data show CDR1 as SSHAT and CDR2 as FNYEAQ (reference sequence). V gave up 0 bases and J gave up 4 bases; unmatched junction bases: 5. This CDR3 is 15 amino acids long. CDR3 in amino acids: CASSLAPDRAYEQYF. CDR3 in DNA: TGTGCCAGCAGCTTAGCGCCGGACAGGGCGTACGAGCAGTACTTC.

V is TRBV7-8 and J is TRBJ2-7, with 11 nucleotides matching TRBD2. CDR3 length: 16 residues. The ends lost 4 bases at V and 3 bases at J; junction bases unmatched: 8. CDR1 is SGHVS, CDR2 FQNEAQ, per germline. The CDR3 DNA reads TGTGCCAGCAGCTCCCACCCCGGGACTAGCGGCTACGAGCAGTACTTC. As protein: CASSSHPGTSGYEQYF.

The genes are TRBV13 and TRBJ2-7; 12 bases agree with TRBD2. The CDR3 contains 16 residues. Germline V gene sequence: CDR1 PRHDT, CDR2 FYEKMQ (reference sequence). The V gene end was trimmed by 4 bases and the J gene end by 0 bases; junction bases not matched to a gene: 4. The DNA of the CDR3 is TGTGCCAGCAGCTCGCCACTAGCGGGGGGCTCCTACGAGCAGTACTTC. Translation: CASSSPLAGGSYEQYF. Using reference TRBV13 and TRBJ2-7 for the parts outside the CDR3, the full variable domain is AAGVIQSPRHLIKEKRETATLKCYPIPRHDTVYWYQQGPGQDPQFLISFYEKMQSDKGSIPDRFSAQQFSDYHSELNMSSLELGDSALYFCASSSPLAGGSYEQYFGPGTRLTVT.

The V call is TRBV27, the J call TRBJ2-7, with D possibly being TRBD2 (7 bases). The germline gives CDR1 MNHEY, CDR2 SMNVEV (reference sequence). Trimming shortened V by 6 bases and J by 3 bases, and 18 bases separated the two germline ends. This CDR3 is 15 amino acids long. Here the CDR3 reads CASSPRGGGFYEQYF. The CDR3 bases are TGTGCCAGCAGCCCCCGAGGGGGGGGGTTCTACGAGCAGTACTTC.

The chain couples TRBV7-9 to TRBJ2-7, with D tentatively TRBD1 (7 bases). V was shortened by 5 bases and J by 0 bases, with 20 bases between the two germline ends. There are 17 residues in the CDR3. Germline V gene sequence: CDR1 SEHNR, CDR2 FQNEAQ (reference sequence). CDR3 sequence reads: CASSTSGGTEVSYEQYF. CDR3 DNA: TGTGCCAGCAGCACCTCCGGAGGGACAGAGGTCTCCTACGAGCAGTACTTC.

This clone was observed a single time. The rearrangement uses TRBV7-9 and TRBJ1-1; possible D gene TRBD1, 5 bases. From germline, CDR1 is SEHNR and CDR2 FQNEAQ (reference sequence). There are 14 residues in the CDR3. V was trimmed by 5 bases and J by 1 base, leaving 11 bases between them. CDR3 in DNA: TGTGCCAGCAGCGGACAACAGCCGAACACTGAAGCTTTCTTT. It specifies CASSGQQPNTEAFF.

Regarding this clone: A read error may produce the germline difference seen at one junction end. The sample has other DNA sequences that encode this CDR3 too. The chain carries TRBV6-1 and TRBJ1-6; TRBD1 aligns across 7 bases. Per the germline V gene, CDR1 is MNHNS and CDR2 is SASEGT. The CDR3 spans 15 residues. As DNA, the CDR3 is TGTGCCAGCAGTGCAACCGGGACAGTTAATTCCCCCCTCCACTTT. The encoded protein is CASSATGTVNSPLHF.